The T cell receptor beta chain under discussion was sequenced for a study of OX40 agonist ivuxolimab in advanced cancers. In the study overall: The costimulatory receptor OX40 (CD134) was targeted by ivuxolimab, a fully human IgG2 agonistic monoclonal antibody. In the dose-escalation cohort, 70% to 90% of patients were male, and the mean age was approximately 60 years with a range of roughly 20 to 85. Of the 50 or so patients in dose escalation, 19 had hepatocellular carcinoma, about 15 had melanoma, 9 had renal cell carcinoma and 9 had head and neck cancer. Intravenous ivuxolimab was administered to patients every 2 weeks at six dose levels: 0.01, 0.1, 0.3, 1.5, 3 and 10 mg/kg. The point of sequencing TCRbeta in the periphery was to test whether ivuxolimab changed TCR sequence diversity and drove clonal T-cell expansion. Partial responses occurred in three dose-escalation patients, of whom one had hepatocellular carcinoma and two had cutaneous melanoma. Prior anti-PD-1, anti-PD-L1 or anti-CTLA-4 therapy was permitted, and approximately 39% of dose-escalation patients had received checkpoint inhibitors. The paper covers the monotherapy dose-escalation part of the phase I ivuxolimab trial, which included N of about 56 patients.

In the case of this clone: Its antigen has not been determined. No much larger clonotype is one base removed from it; base qualities were not supplied.

Genomic DNA was extracted from sorted cells for sequencing of the TCRbeta CDR3 region. The immunoSEQ Assay was used for sequencing of TCRbeta CDR3 regions. The source is immuneACCESS, and TCRdb retained only in-frame sequences with V and J called. Part of the clones is not carried over; for the studies checked, unresolved V genes explain less than half of this, and the remainder is unexplained. The table for this sample lists under 40,000 clones; nearly 80% of them were counted only once. The ten largest clones capture 13% of the sample. What the study reported, not specific to this receptor: At doses from 0.1 to 3.0 mg/kg, clonal expansion was seen in both CD4+ and CD8+ blood T cells between baseline and week 6. Low levels of normalized T-cell clonal expansion were also shown by some nonresponding patients. Antigen specificity was not determined for the clonally expanded peripheral T cells. On average, CD8+ T cells showed more expanded clones than CD4+ T cells after ivuxolimab. In the 0.1-3.0 mg/kg groups, partial responders were among the patients with the lowest normalized peripheral clonal expansion, particularly in CD8+ T cells.

Patients with a history of autoimmune disease or receiving systemic immunosuppression were excluded from the trial. In every dose cohort, peripheral blood was drawn for TCR sequencing at baseline, cycle 4 day 1, and cycle 7 day 1. The samples were taken from a phase I, first-in-human, multicenter, open-label dose-escalation trial of ivuxolimab. Adults with locally advanced or metastatic melanoma, renal cell, hepatocellular, or head and neck squamous cell carcinoma were enrolled in the trial. Before TCR sequencing, CD4+ T cells and CD8+ T cells from peripheral blood were sorted into separate populations. This specimen consisted of CD4+ or CD8+ T cells sorted from blood, obtained in a trial of the OX40 agonist ivuxolimab. The TCR was taken from an adult with an advanced solid tumor such as melanoma, head and neck, liver or kidney cancer.

The DNA sequence is TGTGCCAGCTCACCACGGACAGGGAGAACTGAAGCTTTCTTT. The encoded protein is CASSPRTGRTEAFF. The chain joins TRBV18 to TRBJ1-1, and TRBD1 matches 8 of the central bases. From the cysteine up to the phenylalanine, the CDR3 has a length of 14 residues. The read is trimmed to its CDR3 DNA, 42 bases read in frame from base 1. V ends up 1 base short and J 5 bases short, with an unmatched junction base count of 3. CDR1 KGHSH and CDR2 LQKENI were looked up in the germline V gene.